This TCR beta chain was sequenced in a study of T cell responses to AZD1222 COVID-19 vaccine. General study findings and limits: Clonal diversity may have been underestimated in mostly white British donors.

About this clone itself: Its cognate antigen is unknown.

The repertoire was sequenced with immunoSEQ multiplex PCR; TCRdb's copy has only in-frame clones and lacks some. The sample includes around 50,000 clones, about 88% seen only once; the top ten take 10%. The ends lost 4 bases at V and 8 bases at J; junction bases unmatched: 8. The CDR3 length is 14 residues. Germline V gives CDR1 SGHVS, CDR2 FQNEAQ. The TCR originated in an adult in good health. The sample was peripheral blood, taken on day 0 of AZD1222 vaccination. The chain employs TRBV7-8 and TRBJ1-2; TRBD1 matches 9 bases. The CDR3 here is CASSSLQGARGYTF. CDR3 sequence (DNA): TGTGCCAGCAGCTCTTTACAGGGGGCGCGGGGCTACACCTTC.